Each of the 25 T cell receptor beta chains below was sequenced from the same sample in a study of cytomegalovirus exposure and HLA in healthy donors. Amplification used 60 Vbeta primers and 13 Jbeta primers. Measured with immunoSEQ multiplex PCR; TCRdb has only the in-frame clones, and not every one. This sample has more than 85,000 clones; approximately 63% occur once, and the top ten carry around 6.5%. Input material: PBMCs. The receptors were sampled from a woman aged 25 to 39 in good health and CMV-seronegative.

The chain recombines TRBV28 with TRBJ1-4; maybe TRBD1 (5 bases). From germline, CDR1 is MDHEN and CDR2 SYDVKM. With 2 bases removed from V and 12 bases from J, the gap between germline ends came to 16 bases. The CDR3 spans 14 residues. CDR3 DNA: TGTGCCAGCAGTTTACAGGGTACTCACCTTGAACTGTTTTTT. Translated, it gives CASSLQGTHLELFF.

The chain is built from TRBV10-3 and TRBJ2-3, with TRBD1 matching over 9 bases. V lost 10 bases, J lost 3 bases, and 8 bases stayed unmatched. Germline V gene sequence: CDR1 ENHRY, CDR2 SYGVKD. The CDR3 extends over 14 amino acids. In DNA, the CDR3 is TGTGCCAGCGCGGACAGGGGAGGGACAGATACGCAGTATTTT. Translation: CASADRGGTDTQYF.

The V gene is TRBV9, the J gene TRBJ2-3; 9 bases are a match to TRBD1. CDR1 is SGDLS and CDR2 is YYNGEE in the germline V gene. This CDR3 spans 16 amino acids. The ends lost 0 bases at V and 3 bases at J; junction bases unmatched: 5. The CDR3 sequence is CASSVGDRDETDTQYF. CDR3 in DNA: TGTGCCAGCAGCGTAGGGGACAGGGATGAGACAGATACGCAGTATTTT.

The rearrangement joins TRBV2 to TRBJ2-7, with D perhaps matching TRBD1 (5 bases). The germline V and J ends were trimmed by 4 bases and 3 bases, with 10 bases remaining between them. CDR3 length: 13 residues. CDR1 is SNHLY and CDR2 is FYNNEI in the germline V gene. The CDR3 DNA reads as TGTGCCAGCAGTGTCGGCAGGGACTACGAGCAGTACTTC. Residues: CASSVGRDYEQYF.

The CDR3, as DNA: TGTGCCTGGAAGAAATCCGAGGGGGCGTATGGCTACACCTTC. Translation: CAWKKSEGAYGYTF. The rearrangement links TRBV30 to TRBJ1-2, with 7 bases identical to TRBD1. Germline loops: CDR1 GTSNPN, CDR2 SVGIG (reference sequence). The CDR3 is made up of 14 amino acids. V trimming: 4 bases; J trimming: 5 bases; junction bases outside the gene matches: 10. The full variable domain, its missing parts supplied by reference TRBV30 and TRBJ1-2, is SQTIHQWPATLVQPVGSPLSLECTVEGTSNPNLYWYRQAAGRGLQLLFYSVGIGQISSEVPQNLSASRPQDRQFILSSKKLLLSDSGFYLCAWKKSEGAYGYTFGSGTRLTVV.

The chain links TRBV28 to TRBJ1-2, with TRBD1 as a possible D gene (5 bases). The CDR3 runs 13 residues. V was cut by 5 bases and J by 5 bases, with 12 bases left in between. CDR1 MDHEN and CDR2 SYDVKM come from the germline V gene. CDR3 sequence: CASSLGTLYGYTF. CDR3 bases: TGTGCCAGCAGTCTAGGGACTTTATATGGCTACACCTTC.

The chain employs TRBV7-9 and TRBJ1-2; D not certain. The germline V and J ends were trimmed by 5 bases and 0 bases, with 10 bases remaining between them. The CDR3 is 14 amino acids. Germline V gene sequence: CDR1 SEHNR, CDR2 FQNEAQ (reference sequence). The DNA for the CDR3 is TGTGCCAGCAGCGTACAGTCTTCTAACTATGGCTACACCTTC. It translates to CASSVQSSNYGYTF.

The chain joins TRBV7-2 to TRBJ2-1, with TRBD2 as a possible D gene (5 bases). V dropped 6 bases and J dropped 9 bases, with 24 bases sitting between them. The CDR3 is 16 residues long. Germline V CDR1 and CDR2: SGHTA, FQGNSA. The CDR3 DNA reads TGTGCCAGCAGGATACGGGTAGCGTGGGATCATACTGAGCAGTTCTTC. Amino acids: CASRIRVAWDHTEQFF.

This sequence joins TRBV25-1 and TRBJ2-7; 10 nucleotides agree with TRBD2. V trimming: 0 bases; J trimming: 3 bases; junction bases outside the gene matches: 8. This CDR3 spans 17 amino acids. The germline V gene has CDR1 MGHDK and CDR2 SYGVNS. As DNA, the CDR3 is TGTGCCAGCAGTGAATATATAACTAGCGGGAAAATCTACGAGCAGTACTTC. Protein sequence: CASSEYITSGKIYEQYF.

For the CDR3, the DNA is TGTGCCAGCAGTATCGGGGGACAGGGCACAGATACGCAGTATTTT. Translation: CASSIGGQGTDTQYF. The chain carries TRBV28 and TRBJ2-3; 8 bases map to TRBD1. There are 15 residues in the CDR3. Germline values: CDR1 MDHEN, CDR2 SYDVKM. V lost 5 bases to trimming and J lost 1 base; unmatched junction nucleotides: 5.

The chain carries TRBV11-1 and TRBJ2-7, with 7 bases lining up with TRBD2. Germline CDR1 SGHAT, CDR2 FQDESV (reference sequence). This CDR3 spans 15 amino acids. With V trimmed by 4 bases and J by 3 bases, 9 bases remained unmatched. The CDR3 sequence is CASSSGEGLIYEQYF. The CDR3 DNA sequence: TGTGCCAGCAGCTCCGGGGAGGGCCTAATCTACGAGCAGTACTTC.

This chain joins TRBV7-9 and TRBJ2-3; D gene ambiguous. Germline V gene data show CDR1 as SEHNR and CDR2 as FQNEAQ (reference sequence). V shed 4 bases and J shed 5 bases, with 4 bases lying between them. The CDR3 is 11 amino acids. The CDR3 DNA is TGTGCCAGCAGCTCGGTAGATACGCAGTATTTT. Translating it yields CASSSVDTQYF. The whole variable domain, remainder taken from reference TRBV7-9 and TRBJ2-3, is DTGVSQNPRHKITKRGQNVTFRCDPISEHNRLYWYRQTLGQGPEFLTYFQNEAQLEKSRLLSDRFSAERPKGSFSTLEIQRTEQGDSAMYLCASSSVDTQYFGPGTRLTVL.

The CDR3 loop reads CASSYGAWYGYTF. The CDR3 DNA is TGTGCCAGCAGTTACGGGGCTTGGTATGGCTACACCTTC. The rearrangement links TRBV6-5 to TRBJ1-2; D is possibly TRBD1 (5 bases). CDR1 is MNHEY, CDR2 SVGAGI, per germline. Between the trimmed V and J ends, which lost 2 bases and 5 bases, there was a span of 9 bases. This CDR3 has 13 amino acids.

The chain joins TRBV9 to TRBJ1-1; a weak D match, TRBD1 (5 bases). Between the trimmed V and J ends, which lost 2 bases and 0 bases, there was a span of 14 bases. The germline V gene encodes CDR1 SGDLS and CDR2 YYNGEE. The CDR3 has 16 amino acids. Here the CDR3 reads CASSVGQGLLNTEAFF. The DNA for the CDR3 is TGTGCCAGCAGCGTCGGCCAGGGACTATTGAACACTGAAGCTTTCTTT.

The table lists this clone with a few counts. This chain links TRBV13 with TRBJ2-2; 8 bases are a match to TRBD1. The J segment lost 1 base and the V segment lost 6 bases, leaving 10 bases of the junction unmatched. Germline CDR1 is PRHDT and CDR2 is FYEKMQ (reference sequence). There are 17 residues in the CDR3. Here the CDR3 reads CASRPTGQGWNTGELFF. CDR3 DNA: TGTGCCAGCAGGCCGACAGGACAGGGATGGAACACCGGGGAGCTGTTTTTT.

This sequence joins TRBV25-1 and TRBJ2-1, with D possibly TRBD1 on 5 matching bases. This CDR3 is 13 amino acids long. From germline, CDR1 is MGHDK and CDR2 SYGVNS. Trimming removed 8 bases from V and 8 bases from J, with 16 bases in between. This CDR3 is CASLDISPHEQFF. The DNA of the CDR3 is TGTGCCAGCCTGGACATCTCGCCCCATGAGCAGTTCTTC. Filled out from reference TRBV25-1 and TRBJ2-1, the complete variable domain reads EADIYQTPRYLVIGTGKKITLECSQTMGHDKMYWYQQDPGMELHLIHYSYGVNSTEKGDLSSESTVSRIRTEHFPLTLESARPSHTSQYLCASLDISPHEQFFGPGTRLTVL.

V and J are TRBV18 and TRBJ1-2; no clear D gene. The CDR3 loop spans 14 amino acids. Germline assignment: CDR1 KGHSH and CDR2 LQKENI. Deletions cut 0 bases from V and 4 bases from J, with 9 bases between. CDR3 nucleotides: TGTGCCAGCTCACCACCAACAGAGACCTATGGCTACACCTTC. Protein: CASSPPTETYGYTF.

The chain links TRBV6-5 to TRBJ2-7; maybe TRBD2 (5 bases). This CDR3 region has 13 residues. Trimming shortened V by 6 bases and J by 5 bases, and 14 bases separated the two germline ends. CDR1 MNHEY and CDR2 SVGAGI come from the germline V gene. The CDR3 DNA sequence: TGTGCCAGCAGCCGAACCAGCGGAAACGAGCAGTACTTC. It translates to CASSRTSGNEQYF.

Turning to this clone: The junction departs from germline at one end; a sequencing error may be responsible. This sequence joins TRBV7-9 and TRBJ1-2; D call uncertain. This CDR3 contains 12 residues. Germline assignment: CDR1 SEHNR and CDR2 FQNEAQ (reference sequence). CDR3 residues: CSSSRGIYGYTF. CDR3 bases: TGTTCCAGCTCGCGAGGAATCTATGGCTACACCTTC. Full variable domain (outside the CDR3, taken from reference TRBV7-9 and TRBJ1-2): DTGVSQNPRHKITKRGQNVTFRCDPISEHNRLYWYRQTLGQGPEFLTYFQNEAQLEKSRLLSDRFSAERPKGSFSTLEIQRTEQGDSAMYLCSSSRGIYGYTFGSGTRLTVV.

CDR3 coding DNA: TGTGCCAGCAGCTTAGCGGGGCTAGCGTCCCCCTACGAGCAGTACTTC. Protein product: CASSLAGLASPYEQYF. V gene TRBV7-9 combines with J gene TRBJ2-7, with D possibly matching TRBD2 (6 bases). V lost 0 bases to trimming and J lost 2 bases, with 14 bases between them. CDR1 is SEHNR and CDR2 is FQNEAQ in the germline V gene (reference sequence). CDR3 length: 16 amino acids.

This clone has a handful of counts. The chain employs TRBV11-2 and TRBJ1-1, with D hard to call. The germline V gene encodes CDR1 SGHAT and CDR2 FQNNGV. The CDR3 contains 16 residues. Trimming stripped 2 bases from V and 2 bases from J, with 15 bases between. The CDR3 DNA follows: TGTGCCAGCAGCTTAAAATCGACGCGGAAAAACACTGAAGCTTTCTTT. Translating it yields CASSLKSTRKNTEAFF.

The chain combines TRBV19 with TRBJ1-1; TRBD1 matches at 7 bases. CDR3 length: 16 residues. V lost 5 bases, J lost 1 base, and 10 bases stayed unmatched. Germline CDR1 reads LNHDA; CDR2 reads SQIVND (reference sequence). CDR3 in DNA: TGTGCCAGTAGTCCCCGACAGGGTCGGGCGAACACTGAAGCTTTCTTT. Its translation is CASSPRQGRANTEAFF.

This clone has more than one count but fewer than ten. This chain uses TRBV5-1 with TRBJ1-1; D is possibly TRBD1 (6 bases). V was cut by 2 bases and J by 4 bases, with 15 bases left in between. Germline assignment: CDR1 SGHRS and CDR2 YFSETQ. The CDR3 consists of 15 residues. The CDR3 DNA is TGCGCCAGCAGCTTCCTAACAGGGTCGGGCACTGAAGCTTTCTTT. The encoded protein is CASSFLTGSGTEAFF. Combining the CDR3 with reference TRBV5-1 and TRBJ1-1 gives the whole variable domain KAGVTQTPRYLIKTRGQQVTLSCSPISGHRSVSWYQQTPGQGLQFLFEYFSETQRNKGNFPGRFSGRQFSNSRSEMNVSTLELGDSALYLCASSFLTGSGTEAFFGQGTRLTVV.

This clone came up a few times. The chain carries TRBV23-1 and TRBJ1-4; D uncertain. TRBV23-1 is flagged as an ORF with uncertain function. The CDR3 loop spans 17 amino acids. Between the trimmed V and J ends, which lost 0 bases and 5 bases, there was a span of 16 bases. This CDR3 reads CASSQSPGGTKNEKLFF. The CDR3 DNA reads as TGCGCCAGCAGTCAATCCCCAGGTGGCACGAAAAATGAAAAACTGTTTTTT.

In its sample, this clone was seen once. The chain is built from TRBV19 and TRBJ2-7; 10 bases match TRBD1. Germline assignment: CDR1 LNHDA and CDR2 SQIVND (reference sequence). V lost 5 bases to trimming and J lost 2 bases; unmatched junction nucleotides: 6. The CDR3 has 15 amino acids. CDR3 in DNA: TGTGCCAGTAGTGAGGTGGGACAGGGGACCTACGAGCAGTACTTC. Protein: CASSEVGQGTYEQYF.